The T cell receptor beta chain described here comes from a study of technical replicates of blood from several donors. The data were produced by immunoSEQ multiplex PCR, yet TCRdb's version contains in-frame clones alone and is incomplete. The table lists roughly 83,000 clones, 85% to 95% of them singletons. The CDR3 runs 13 residues. After removal of 6 bases from V and 6 bases from J, the junction contained 6 bases not matched to a gene. Per the germline V gene, CDR1 is LNHDA and CDR2 is SQIVND (reference sequence). This TCR was sampled from a human donor in good health. The sample taken for sequencing was T cells isolated from PBMCs. V and J are TRBV19 and TRBJ2-7; 9 nucleotides align to TRBD2. CDR3 protein: CASRTGTSIEQYF. The CDR3 DNA reads TGTGCCAGTAGAACCGGGACTAGCATCGAGCAGTACTTC.